The sequence of this T cell receptor (beta chain) was determined in a study of blood T cells in healthy people across ages. Healthy Russian Caucasian donors spanned ages about 6 to 95 years. From germline, CDR1 is LNHDA and CDR2 SQIVND (reference sequence). Trimming took off 5 bases at V and 4 bases at J, with 14 bases between the two ends. The CDR3 extends over 14 amino acids. For the second PCR, which ran for about 6 to 11 cycles, a sample-barcoded 5' primer and a J-beta primer mix were used. TCRdb itself ran the 5' RACE reads through MiXCR, one entry per CDR3 protein. The sample includes fewer than 900,000 distinct CDR3 sequences, approximately 39% of them seen just once.

The TCR originated in a woman aged 60-75 years in good health. Sequenced sample: blood. The chain recombines TRBV19 with TRBJ2-5; D uncertain. In DNA form, the CDR3 reads TGTGCCAGTAGTGGGTCCAGGCGAGGAGAGACCCAGTACTTC. Its translation is CASSGSRRGETQYF.